The next 10 T cell receptor beta chains were all read from a single sample in a study of blood T cell repertoires in COVID-19. Data came from immunoSEQ multiplex PCR; TCRdb stores just in-frame clones and leaves some out. The sample yields nearly 35,000 clones, around four fifths seen once. Source material: peripheral blood. The source is a woman aged 60-75 years with acute or convalescent COVID-19.

The chain employs TRBV2 and TRBJ1-5, with 11 bases matching TRBD1. The CDR3 runs to 15 residues. The J segment lost 7 bases and the V segment lost 7 bases, leaving 9 bases of the junction unmatched. Looked up from germline, CDR1 is SNHLY and CDR2 is FYNNEI. CDR3 DNA sequence: TGTGCCAGCACCCTCGGGACAGGGGGTGTGCAGCCCCAGCATTTT. It translates to CASTLGTGGVQPQHF.

This chain uses TRBV4-1 with TRBJ1-4; possible D gene TRBD1, 6 bases. This CDR3 contains 15 residues. V dropped 4 bases and J dropped 6 bases, with 15 bases sitting between them. Germline assignment: CDR1 MGHRA and CDR2 YSYEKL. The DNA of the CDR3 is TGCGCCAGCAGCCTAACAGGGAGTTGGTATGAAAAACTGTTTTTT. It yields the protein CASSLTGSWYEKLFF.

In this sample, this clone turned up once. The rearrangement links TRBV14 to TRBJ2-7; D is undetermined. The CDR3 spans 13 residues. The germline V gene has CDR1 SGHDN and CDR2 FVKESK. The V end was cut by 2 bases, the J end by 6 bases, with 11 bases between. CDR3 DNA: TGTGCCAGCAGCCAAAGCCTCTACCCCGAGCAGTACTTC. Translation gives CASSQSLYPEQYF.

The V gene is TRBV30, the J gene TRBJ1-1, with 7 bases identical to TRBD1. The CDR3 spans 13 residues. CDR1 GTSNPN and CDR2 SVGIG come from the germline V gene (reference sequence). The V gene end was trimmed by 8 bases and the J gene end by 5 bases; junction bases not matched to a gene: 11. CDR3 residues: CAGQRQGVTEAFF. The DNA for the CDR3 is TGTGCCGGACAAAGACAGGGCGTGACTGAAGCTTTCTTT.

The chain uses TRBV2 and TRBJ1-5, with 10 bases fitting TRBD1. The CDR3 is 15 amino acids. Trimming cost V 5 bases and J 4 bases; bases outside gene matches: 5. Germline lookup yields CDR1 SNHLY and CDR2 FYNNEI. The DNA for the CDR3 is TGTGCCAGCAGTCCGACAGGGGGCGGGAATCAGCCCCAGCATTTT. Its translation: CASSPTGGGNQPQHF. The full variable domain, its missing parts supplied by reference TRBV2 and TRBJ1-5, is EPEVTQTPSHQVTQMGQEVILRCVPISNHLYFYWYRQILGQKVEFLVSFYNNEISEKSEIFDDQFSVERPDGSNFTLKIRSTKLEDSAMYFCASSPTGGGNQPQHFGDGTRLSIL.

The chain is built from TRBV5-8 and TRBJ2-5; a possible D gene is TRBD2 (5 bases). The length of the CDR3 is 15 residues. Looked up from germline, CDR1 is SGHTS and CDR2 is YDEGEE. V shed 0 bases and J shed 5 bases, with 14 bases lying between them. CDR3 in amino acids: CASSLEVAGGETQYF. For the CDR3, the DNA is TGTGCCAGCAGCTTGGAGGTAGCCGGCGGGGAGACCCAGTACTTC.

The J gene is TRBJ1-2, the V gene TRBV6-1, with 8 bases aligning to TRBD1. This CDR3 spans 14 amino acids. Looked up from germline, CDR1 is MNHNS and CDR2 is SASEGT. V lost 3 bases and J lost 6; bases outside the gene matches: 6. The CDR3 sequence is CASSEEAGGNGYTF. The CDR3 DNA follows: TGTGCCAGCAGTGAGGAAGCAGGGGGCAATGGCTACACCTTC.

The rearrangement links TRBV10-3 to TRBJ2-5; 8 bases fit TRBD1. With 10 bases clipped from V and 2 bases from J, the junction kept 12 bases outside the gene matches. The germline V gene has CDR1 ENHRY and CDR2 SYGVKD. This CDR3 region has 15 residues. CDR3 sequence: CATRLGRGQQETQYF. CDR3 DNA: TGTGCCACCAGATTGGGCAGGGGGCAACAAGAGACCCAGTACTTC.

The chain joins TRBV9 to TRBJ2-3; D call uncertain. The CDR3 spans 13 residues. Per germline, CDR1 SGDLS and CDR2 YYNGEE. Trimming removed 3 bases from V and 0 bases from J, with 5 bases in between. CDR3 nucleotides: TGTGCCAGCAGCGCGTCTAGCACAGATACGCAGTATTTT. This sequence encodes CASSASSTDTQYF.

CDR3 amino acids: CSVEAVRNQETQYF. CDR3 sequence (DNA): TGCAGCGTTGAAGCGGTGAGGAACCAAGAGACCCAGTACTTC. The J gene is TRBJ2-5, the V gene TRBV29-1; D ambiguous. V lost 1 base and J lost 0, with 9 bases in between. The V gene's germline CDR1 is SQVTM and CDR2 ANQGSEA. The CDR3 is 14 residues long.